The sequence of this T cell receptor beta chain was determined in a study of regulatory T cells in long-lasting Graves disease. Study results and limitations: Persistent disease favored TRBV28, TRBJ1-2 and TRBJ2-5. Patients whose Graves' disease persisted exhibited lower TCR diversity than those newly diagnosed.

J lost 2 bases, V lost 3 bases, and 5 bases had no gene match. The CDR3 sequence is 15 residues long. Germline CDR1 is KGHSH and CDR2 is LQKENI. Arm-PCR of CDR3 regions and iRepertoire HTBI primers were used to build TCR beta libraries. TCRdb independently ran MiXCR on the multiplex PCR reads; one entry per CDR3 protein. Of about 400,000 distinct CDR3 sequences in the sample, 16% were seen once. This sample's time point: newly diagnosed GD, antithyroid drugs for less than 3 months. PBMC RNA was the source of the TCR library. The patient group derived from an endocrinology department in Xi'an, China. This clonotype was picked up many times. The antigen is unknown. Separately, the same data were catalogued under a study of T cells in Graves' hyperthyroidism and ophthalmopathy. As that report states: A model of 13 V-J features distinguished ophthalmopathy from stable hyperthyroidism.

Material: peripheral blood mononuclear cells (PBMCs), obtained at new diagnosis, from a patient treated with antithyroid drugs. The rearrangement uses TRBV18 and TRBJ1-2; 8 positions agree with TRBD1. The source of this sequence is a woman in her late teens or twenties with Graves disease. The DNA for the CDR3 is TGTGCCAGCTCACCGCAGGGGGCGTTAAACTATGGCTACACCTTC. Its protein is CASSPQGALNYGYTF.